This record looks at one T cell receptor beta chain sequence and its context. This sample is drawn from a study of blood T cell repertoires in COVID-19. Per the authors' pipeline: Reference gene primers were amplified, and this amplification served to estimate nucleated cell counts. Method: immunoSEQ multiplex PCR; TCRdb's copy keeps in-frame clones and lacks some. The V and J calls and clone size are taken from that table; D and trimming were inferred from the DNA. Of 240,000 or so clones in the sample, more than 75% were seen once. This CDR3 has 13 amino acids. Germline values: CDR1 MNHEY, CDR2 SVGAGI. Unmatched junction bases numbered 3, after V lost 6 bases and J lost 5 bases.

The TCR sequence derives from a woman between 55 and 75 years old with active or convalescent COVID-19. J is TRBJ1-1 and V is TRBV6-5; 10 bases are a match to TRBD1. Sample: peripheral blood. The CDR3 sequence is CASSPDRGTEAFF. CDR3 coding DNA: TGTGCCAGCAGCCCGGACAGGGGGACTGAAGCTTTCTTT.